This T cell receptor (beta chain) was observed in a study of blood T cell repertoires in COVID-19. About the research overall: Whether acute or convalescent, the COVID-19 samples came from the United States, Italy and Spain.

In the original workflow: The authors estimated nucleated cell counts from reference gene primer amplification. Repertoires were generated with immunoSEQ multiplex PCR, while TCRdb's copy carries only in-frame clones and drops some. The V and J calls and the clone size are those of that table, but D and trimming were determined from the DNA. The sample gives about 48,000 clones, about 77% of which show up once; about 20% is in the top ten. The CDR3 loop spans 13 amino acids. The V gene lost 2 bases and the J gene lost 7 bases, with 9 bases spanning the gap. Per germline, CDR1 SGHAT and CDR2 FQNNGV. The clonotype was recovered from a human donor with active or convalescent COVID-19. The donor label of this sample is uncertain. V is TRBV11-2 and J is TRBJ1-3; TRBD1 is a possible D gene (5 bases). The sample consisted of peripheral blood. The CDR3 sequence: CASSLFRGNTIYF. As DNA, the CDR3 is TGTGCCAGCAGCTTATTCCGGGGGAACACCATATATTTT.